Shown below are 11 T cell receptor beta chains from a single sample sequenced in a study of OX40 agonist ivuxolimab in advanced cancers. The assay was immunoSEQ multiplex PCR, and TCRdb's table has in-frame clones only and misses some. The sample comprises about 62,000 clones, nearly 95% of which are singletons, and roughly 13% rests with the top ten. The material sequenced was CD4+ or CD8+ T cells sorted from blood, taken in a trial of the OX40 agonist ivuxolimab. The origin of the receptors is an adult with an advanced solid tumor such as melanoma, head and neck, liver or kidney cancer.

The chain links TRBV15 to TRBJ1-2; TRBD1 agrees at 9 bases. J gave up 0 bases and V 0 bases, and 11 bases lay outside the gene matches. Germline V CDR1 and CDR2: LNHNV, YYDKDF (reference sequence). The CDR3 covers 19 residues. The CDR3 DNA is TGTGCCACCAGCAGAGAGTTTGGGACAGGGAATGGAGCTAACTATGGCTACACCTTC. This encodes CATSREFGTGNGANYGYTF.

J is TRBJ1-1 and V is TRBV7-9; the D is unclear. With 3 bases removed from V and 3 bases from J, the gap between germline ends came to 11 bases. This CDR3 is 14 amino acids long. Germline-derived CDR1 and CDR2 are SEHNR and FQNEAQ (reference sequence). CDR3 in amino acids: CASSFDMGYTEAFF. CDR3 nucleotide sequence: TGTGCCAGCAGCTTCGACATGGGTTACACTGAAGCTTTCTTT.

The chain combines TRBV5-4 with TRBJ2-7, with 9 bases that match TRBD1. Germline-derived CDR1 and CDR2 are SGHNT and YYREEE (reference sequence). This CDR3 has 14 amino acids. Trimming at V came to 3 bases and at J to 2 bases, leaving 3 bases not matched to a gene. The CDR3 DNA sequence: TGTGCCAGCAGCTCCGGGACAGGGCCCTACGAGCAGTACTTC. Protein: CASSSGTGPYEQYF.

The V gene is TRBV9, the J gene TRBJ2-7, with 7 bases lining up with TRBD1. CDR1 and CDR2 (germline): SGDLS, YYNGEE. Trimming took 4 bases from V and 0 from J; bases not matched to a gene: 4. CDR3 size: 14 residues. The CDR3 coding sequence is TGTGCCAGCAGCCCCCGGGACAGCTCCTACGAGCAGTACTTC. It yields the protein CASSPRDSSYEQYF.

This chain joins TRBV4-3 and TRBJ2-1; D gene ambiguous. The CDR3 sequence is 11 residues long. V was cut by 1 base and J by 10 bases, with 5 bases left in between. Germline V gives CDR1 LGHNA, CDR2 YSLEER. CDR3 nucleotides: TGCGCCAGCAGCCAAGGATCGGAGCAGTTCTTC. This sequence encodes CASSQGSEQFF.

This clone was seen only once. J is TRBJ1-1 and V is TRBV7-6, with D possibly being TRBD1 (5 bases). The CDR3 contains 15 residues. V lost 5 bases and J 3 bases, leaving 16 bases between the germline ends. The germline CDR1 and CDR2 sequences are SGHVS and FNYEAQ. This CDR3 is CASSERGAGDTEAFF. CDR3 in DNA: TGTGCCAGCAGCGAGAGAGGTGCGGGGGACACTGAAGCTTTCTTT. The full variable domain, its missing parts supplied by reference TRBV7-6 and TRBJ1-1, is GAGVSQSPRYKVTKRGQDVALRCDPISGHVSLYWYRQALGQGPEFLTYFNYEAQQDKSGLPNDRFSAERPEGSISTLTIQRTEQRDSAMYRCASSERGAGDTEAFFGQGTRLTVV.

The chain uses TRBV7-9 and TRBJ2-7; no definite D call. Germline CDR1 reads SEHNR; CDR2 reads FQNEAQ (reference sequence). V gave up 1 base and J gave up 1 base, with 5 bases separating them. This CDR3 region has 13 residues. The CDR3 protein is CASSLELSYEQYF. The CDR3 DNA sequence: TGTGCCAGCAGCTTAGAGCTTTCCTACGAGCAGTACTTC.

In its sample, this clone was seen once. The V call is TRBV6-1, the J call TRBJ1-4, with D possibly matching TRBD1 (6 bases). Germline CDR1 reads MNHNS; CDR2 reads SASEGT. Trimming stripped 1 base from V and 8 bases from J, with 11 bases between. This CDR3 is built from 14 residues. CDR3 nucleotide sequence: TGTGCCAGCAGTGAAGGGACAGATGTCGAAAAACTGTTTTTT. As protein: CASSEGTDVEKLFF.

The rearrangement uses TRBV5-1 and TRBJ1-2; no clear D. Trimming pared 0 bases from V and 8 bases from J, leaving 8 bases between. CDR3 length: 12 amino acids. Germline V lookup: CDR1 SGHRS, CDR2 YFSETQ. The CDR3 region is CASSLGGEGYTF. Written as DNA, the CDR3 is TGCGCCAGCAGCTTGGGGGGAGAGGGCTACACCTTC.

The sample holds a few counts of this clone. V is TRBV9 and J is TRBJ2-5; D may be TRBD1 (6 bases). The CDR3 extends over 14 amino acids. V lost 2 bases to trimming and J lost 5 bases, with 13 bases between them. Germline values: CDR1 SGDLS, CDR2 YYNGEE. CDR3 sequence reads: CASSVAGVGETQYF. CDR3 bases: TGTGCCAGCAGCGTTGCAGGGGTAGGGGAGACCCAGTACTTC.

V and J are TRBV19 and TRBJ2-2; 9 bases match TRBD1. The CDR3 runs 15 residues. Germline V CDR1 and CDR2: LNHDA, SQIVND (reference sequence). V lost 3 bases to trimming and J lost 5 bases; unmatched junction nucleotides: 4. The CDR3 is CASSIGTGWTGELFF. The CDR3 nucleotides are TGTGCCAGTAGTATCGGGACAGGGTGGACCGGGGAGCTGTTTTTT.